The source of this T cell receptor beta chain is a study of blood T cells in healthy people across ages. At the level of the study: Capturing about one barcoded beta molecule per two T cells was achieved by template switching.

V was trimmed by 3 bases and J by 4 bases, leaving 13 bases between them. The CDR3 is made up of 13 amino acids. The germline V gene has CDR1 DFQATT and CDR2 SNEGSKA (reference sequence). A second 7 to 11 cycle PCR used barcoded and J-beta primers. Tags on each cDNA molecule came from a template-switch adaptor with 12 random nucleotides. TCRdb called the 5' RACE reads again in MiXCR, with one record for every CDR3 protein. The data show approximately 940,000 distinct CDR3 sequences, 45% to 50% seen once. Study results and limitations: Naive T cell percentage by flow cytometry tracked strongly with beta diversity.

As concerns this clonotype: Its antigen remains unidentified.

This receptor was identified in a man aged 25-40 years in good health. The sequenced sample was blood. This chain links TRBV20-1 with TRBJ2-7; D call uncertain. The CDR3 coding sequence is TGCAGTGCTAGGGCTTACATGGGATACGAGCAGTACTTC. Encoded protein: CSARAYMGYEQYF.